What follows are 26 T cell receptor beta chains derived from one specimen sequenced in a study of blood T cell repertoires in COVID-19 (dated by TCRdb to the early 2020s). The library came from the immunoSEQ multiplex PCR assay. As stored in TCRdb, this immuneACCESS dataset retains in-frame rearrangements with V and J assigned. A fraction of the clones does not appear; measured against another copy, unresolved V genes explain less than half of the discrepancy, and the remainder lacks a known reason. Across this sample there are about 200,000 clones, with 86% seen only once. 4.5% to 7% of the sample goes to the ten largest clones. Sequenced input: PBMCs or T cells enriched from blood (not recorded which). These receptors were taken from a middle-aged man with acute COVID-19.

The chain uses TRBV9 and TRBJ2-3; 9 bases line up with TRBD2. In germline, CDR1 is SGDLS, CDR2 YYNGEE. The ends lost 0 bases at V and 3 bases at J; junction bases unmatched: 8. There are 17 residues in the CDR3. The CDR3 sequence: CASSVESSGIRTDTQYF. CDR3 DNA sequence: TGTGCCAGCAGCGTAGAATCTAGCGGGATCAGGACAGATACGCAGTATTTT.

The rearrangement links TRBV25-1 to TRBJ1-1; tentatively, D is TRBD1 (6 bases). V was cut by 6 bases and J by 2 bases, with 16 bases left in between. The CDR3 spans 15 residues. Per germline, CDR1 MGHDK and CDR2 SYGVNS. Here the CDR3 DNA reads TGTGCCAGCAGCGCTACAGGGCCCGGTAACACTGAAGCTTTCTTT. It translates to CASSATGPGNTEAFF.

This chain connects TRBV20-1 to TRBJ2-2; D is perhaps TRBD2 (7 bases). The CDR3 runs to 15 residues. Trimming left V 3 bases short and J 4 bases short, with 15 bases between. Germline V CDR1 and CDR2: DFQATT, SNEGSKA (reference sequence). The CDR3 sequence is CSASPGGFGTGELFF. For the CDR3, the DNA is TGCAGTGCTAGTCCGGGGGGCTTTGGCACCGGGGAGCTGTTTTTT.

The chain uses TRBV30 and TRBJ1-1; D is ambiguous. Germline V gives CDR1 GTSNPN, CDR2 SVGIG (reference sequence). V was shortened by 5 bases and J by 0 bases, with 7 bases between the two germline ends. CDR3 size: 12 residues. The CDR3 here is CAWSTVNTEAFF. CDR3 coding DNA: TGTGCCTGGTCTACAGTGAACACTGAAGCTTTCTTT.

This rearrangement joins TRBV9 to TRBJ1-3; D is ambiguous. V lost 5 bases to trimming and J lost 0 bases, with 6 bases between them. This CDR3 contains 13 residues. In germline, CDR1 is SGDLS, CDR2 YYNGEE. The chain's CDR3 is CASRANSGNTIYF. The CDR3 nucleotides read TGTGCCAGCAGGGCCAACTCTGGAAACACCATATATTTT. Drawing the rest from reference TRBV9 and TRBJ1-3, the complete variable domain is DSGVTQTPKHLITATGQRVTLRCSPRSGDLSVYWYQQSLDQGLQFLIQYYNGEERAKGNILERFSAQQFPDLHSELNLSSLELGDSALYFCASRANSGNTIYFGEGSWLTVV.

The gene calls are TRBV7-9 and TRBJ2-3; 9 nucleotides agree with TRBD2. The germline gives CDR1 SEHNR, CDR2 FQNEAQ (reference sequence). This CDR3 contains 14 residues. Germline trimming cut 11 bases from V and 4 bases from J; bases unmatched to any gene: 10. In DNA, the CDR3 is TGTGCCTGGGGCGGACTAGCGTCATCAGATACGCAGTATTTT. Encoded protein: CAWGGLASSDTQYF.

The chain links TRBV18 to TRBJ2-3; 10 bases are a match to TRBD1. The ends lost 3 bases at V and 9 bases at J; junction bases unmatched: 9. Germline V gives CDR1 KGHSH, CDR2 LQKENI. The CDR3 consists of 15 residues. CDR3 coding DNA: TGTGCCAGCTCACCCGGACAGGGGGGTGGTAGCACGCAGTATTTT. It is translated as CASSPGQGGGSTQYF.

This clone was counted between two and nine times. V and J are TRBV24-1 and TRBJ1-1, with 9 bases aligning to TRBD1. V was pared by 5 bases and J by 4 bases, with 7 bases of the junction left unmatched. Germline CDR1 is KGHDR and CDR2 is SFDVKD. CDR3 length: 15 amino acids. The DNA of the CDR3 is TGTGCCACCAGTGTGGGACAGGGTGCGGGCACTGAAGCTTTCTTT. It translates to CATSVGQGAGTEAFF.

V is TRBV29-1 and J is TRBJ1-1; no clear D. Trimming removed 3 bases at V and 5 bases at J, with 10 bases between. There are 12 residues in the CDR3. Per germline, CDR1 SQVTM and CDR2 ANQGSEA. CDR3 nucleotides: TGCAGCGTTGACCCGTACGGGACTGAAGCTTTCTTT. Its translation: CSVDPYGTEAFF.

The chain combines TRBV27 with TRBJ1-6, with a possible D match to TRBD1 (5 bases). Germline V gives CDR1 MNHEY, CDR2 SMNVEV (reference sequence). The CDR3 runs to 14 residues. Trimming took off 5 bases at V and 3 bases at J, with 8 bases between the two ends. The DNA of the CDR3 is TGTGCCAGCAGTCCAGGGTTCTATAATTCACCCCTCCACTTT. Amino acid sequence: CASSPGFYNSPLHF.

V gene TRBV18 combines with J gene TRBJ2-7; 9 nucleotides line up with TRBD2. The V and J ends lost 3 bases and 0 bases, in that order; junction bases with no gene match: 6. This CDR3 contains 16 residues. Germline-derived CDR1 and CDR2 are KGHSH and LQKENI. CDR3 DNA sequence: TGTGCCAGCTCACCCACGGCGGGAGGGCGCTCCTACGAGCAGTACTTC. Its protein is CASSPTAGGRSYEQYF.

The V gene is TRBV19, the J gene TRBJ1-1; D is ambiguous. Trimming shortened V by 4 bases and J by 3 bases, and 9 bases separated the two germline ends. Germline V gene lookup returns CDR1 LNHDA and CDR2 SQIVND (reference sequence). The CDR3 extends over 13 amino acids. DNA for the CDR3: TGTGCCAGTAGTAGAGGGTGGTACACTGAAGCTTTCTTT. Translation gives CASSRGWYTEAFF.

CDR3 DNA: TGTGCCAGCAGCAAAGGGAGACAGATAGCTAACTATGGCTACACCTTC. Protein: CASSKGRQIANYGYTF. The chain carries TRBV21-1 and TRBJ1-2; the table gives TRBD1 as D, unverified against the DNA. TRBV21-1 is annotated as a pseudogene. The CDR3 is 16 residues long.

The V gene is TRBV28, the J gene TRBJ1-2, with D tentatively TRBD1 (5 bases). The ends were cut back, 5 bases at V and 8 bases at J, with 12 bases in the middle. This CDR3 region has 12 residues. Germline V gene sequence: CDR1 MDHEN, CDR2 SYDVKM. The CDR3 loop reads CASSRAGGGYTF. DNA of the CDR3: TGTGCCAGCAGTCGTGCCGGGGGGGGCTACACCTTC.

This chain connects TRBV14 to TRBJ2-7; D is unresolved. The V gene's germline CDR1 is SGHDN and CDR2 FVKESK. This CDR3 has 11 residues. V lost 5 bases and J lost 4, with 6 bases in between. The CDR3 here is CASSVNYEQYF. In DNA form, the CDR3 reads TGTGCCAGCAGCGTCAATTACGAGCAGTACTTC.

The chain combines TRBV5-5 with TRBJ2-7; possibly TRBD2 for D (6 bases). Germline V gene data show CDR1 as SGHKS and CDR2 as YYEKEE (reference sequence). CDR3 length: 16 residues. The V end was cut by 0 bases, the J end by 1 base, with 14 bases between. The CDR3 bases are TGTGCCAGCAGCTTGGTCGGGGGAGGATCTTCCTACGAGCAGTACTTC. Encoded protein: CASSLVGGGSSYEQYF.

The chain joins TRBV9 to TRBJ2-3; 10 bases are shared with TRBD2. The V gene end was trimmed by 0 bases and the J gene end by 5 bases; junction bases not matched to a gene: 6. This CDR3 has 16 residues. CDR1 is SGDLS and CDR2 is YYNGEE in the germline V gene. CDR3 in amino acids: CASSVDSSGRLDTQYF. The DNA for the CDR3 is TGTGCCAGCAGCGTAGACTCTAGCGGGAGACTAGATACGCAGTATTTT.

The chain couples TRBV2 to TRBJ1-1, with TRBD1 identical over 10 bases. CDR1 SNHLY and CDR2 FYNNEI come from the germline V gene. V was pared by 11 bases and J by 4 bases, with 10 bases of the junction left unmatched. This CDR3 has 14 residues. CDR3 DNA sequence: TGTGCCTGCCGGCCGACAGGGGGCTTCACTGAAGCTTTCTTT. This encodes CACRPTGGFTEAFF.

The genes are TRBV15 and TRBJ2-5; 8 nucleotides line up with TRBD1. CDR3 length: 14 residues. CDR1 is LNHNV, CDR2 YYDKDF, per germline (reference sequence). Unmatched junction bases numbered 7, after V lost 5 bases and J lost 5 bases. The CDR3 sequence is CATSETGAGETQYF. In nucleotides, the CDR3 is TGTGCCACCAGCGAGACAGGGGCTGGGGAGACCCAGTACTTC.

This clone has just a few counts. Additional DNA sequences in this sample encode the identical CDR3. The chain joins TRBV30 to TRBJ2-7; TRBD2 agrees at 7 bases. This CDR3 comprises 11 residues. V shed 2 bases, J shed 6 bases, and the junction held 1 base outside the gene matches. Germline CDR1 and CDR2: GTSNPN and SVGIG (reference sequence). CDR3 loop: CAWSWGGEQYF. CDR3 nucleotide sequence: TGTGCCTGGAGTTGGGGGGGCGAGCAGTACTTC.

The V and J genes are TRBV27 and TRBJ2-7; 12 positions agree with TRBD2. Germline values: CDR1 MNHEY, CDR2 SMNVEV (reference sequence). J lost 2 bases, V lost 8 bases, and 7 bases had no gene match. The CDR3 runs to 15 residues. The CDR3 nucleotides are TGTGCCAGCTACCCTAGCGGGAGGGGGACCTACGAGCAGTACTTC. Its translation: CASYPSGRGTYEQYF.

The chain employs TRBV5-5 and TRBJ2-6, with TRBD2 identical over 7 bases. This CDR3 spans 17 amino acids. Trimming removed 4 bases from V and 2 bases from J; junction bases left unmatched: 9. CDR1 and CDR2 from the germline V gene are SGHKS and YYEKEE (reference sequence). CDR3 DNA sequence: TGTGCCAGCAGCGCAAATCGGGGGGTAACTGGGGCCAACGTCCTGACTTTC. Its protein product is CASSANRGVTGANVLTF.

The CDR3 region has the DNA TGCGCCAGCAGCTTAGAAAGGGGACAATTTTACGAGCAGTACTTC. Translated, it gives CASSLERGQFYEQYF. The chain links TRBV5-1 to TRBJ2-7; perhaps TRBD1 as D (6 bases). Per germline, CDR1 SGHRS and CDR2 YFSETQ. The CDR3 runs 15 residues. The ends were cut back, 2 bases at V and 4 bases at J, with 16 bases in the middle.

This clone was seen more than once but under ten times. The gene calls are TRBV4-1 and TRBJ1-2, with 7 bases lining up with TRBD1. V dropped 3 bases and J dropped 6; count of bases not matched to a gene: 16. The V gene's germline CDR1 is MGHRA and CDR2 YSYEKL. The CDR3 length is 17 residues. CDR3 in DNA: TGCGCCAGCAGCCATCCCAGCGGTAGGGACAGATTGAATGGCTACACCTTC. It specifies CASSHPSGRDRLNGYTF.

The gene calls are TRBV9 and TRBJ1-1; 10 nucleotides agree with TRBD1. Losses at the gene ends were 3 bases for V and 3 bases for J; bases not matched to a gene: 2. Germline-derived CDR1 and CDR2 are SGDLS and YYNGEE. This CDR3 contains 14 residues. The DNA for the CDR3 is TGTGCCAGCAGCGCGGGACAGGGGTACACTGAAGCTTTCTTT. Encoded protein: CASSAGQGYTEAFF.

The V gene is TRBV20-1, the J gene TRBJ2-3; D is uncertain. CDR1 DFQATT and CDR2 SNEGSKA come from the germline V gene (reference sequence). The CDR3 runs to 15 residues. Trimming removed 3 bases from V and 2 bases from J, with 15 bases in between. The CDR3 here is CSASETFFNTDTQYF. The CDR3 DNA sequence: TGCAGTGCTAGTGAGACTTTTTTCAACACAGATACGCAGTATTTT.